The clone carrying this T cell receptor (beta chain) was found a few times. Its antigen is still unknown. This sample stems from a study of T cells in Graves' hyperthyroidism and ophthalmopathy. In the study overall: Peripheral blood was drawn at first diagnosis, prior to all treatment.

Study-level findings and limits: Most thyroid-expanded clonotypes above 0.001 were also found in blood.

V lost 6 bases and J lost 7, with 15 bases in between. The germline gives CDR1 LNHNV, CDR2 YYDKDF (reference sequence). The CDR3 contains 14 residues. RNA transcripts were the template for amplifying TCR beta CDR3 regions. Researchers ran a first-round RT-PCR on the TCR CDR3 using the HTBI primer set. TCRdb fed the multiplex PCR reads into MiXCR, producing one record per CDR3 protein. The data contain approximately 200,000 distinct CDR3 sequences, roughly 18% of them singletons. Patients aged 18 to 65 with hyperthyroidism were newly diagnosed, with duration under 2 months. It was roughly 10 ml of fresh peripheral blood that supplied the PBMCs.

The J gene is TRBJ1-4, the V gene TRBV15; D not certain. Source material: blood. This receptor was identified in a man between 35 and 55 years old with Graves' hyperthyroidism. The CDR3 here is CATSRRVSREKLFF. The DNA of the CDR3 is TGTGCCACCAGTAGGAGGGTCTCCCGTGAAAAACTGTTTTTT.